This TCR beta chain stems from a study of blood T cell repertoires in COVID-19. Study summary: COVID-19 samples from acute and convalescent phases originated in the United States, Italy and Spain. Nucleic acid was either cDNA or gDNA, and it came from T cells, B-cell-depleted T cells, or PBMCs.

In the authors' workflow: The assay estimated nucleated cells by amplifying reference gene primers. TCRdb's table, derived via immunoSEQ multiplex PCR, lists solely in-frame clones and lacks some. Clone size and the V and J calls come from that table; the DNA yielded D and trimming. The sample lists about 360,000 clones, about 86% occurring once. One Seattle source followed patients from active infection through their disease course. The CDR3 is 18 residues long. Germline V gene sequence: CDR1 SGHNT, CDR2 YENEEA. V lost 5 bases and J lost 4; bases outside the gene matches: 16. The clonotype was recovered from a woman in her fifties or sixties with COVID-19, enrolled during active disease. This chain uses TRBV11-3 with TRBJ2-2; 7 nucleotides align to TRBD1. The material sequenced was peripheral blood. The CDR3 sequence is CASSRSSLRQGSTGELFF. The CDR3 bases are TGTGCCAGCAGCCGTTCTTCATTGCGACAGGGAAGCACCGGGGAGCTGTTTTTT. Variable domain in full (rest from reference TRBV11-3 and TRBJ2-2): EAGVVQSPRYKIIEKKQPVAFWCNPISGHNTLYWYLQNLGQGPELLIRYENEEAVDDSQLPKDRFSAERLKGVDSTLKIQPAELGDSAVYLCASSRSSLRQGSTGELFFGEGSRLTVL.